This is a list of T cell receptor beta chains from one sample in a study of cytomegalovirus exposure and HLA in healthy donors. Repertoires were generated with immunoSEQ multiplex PCR, while TCRdb's copy carries only in-frame clones and drops some. The sample records about 190,000 clones, 65% to 90% being singletons. The sequencing sample was made of PBMCs. The receptors come from a man aged 40-49 years in good health and CMV-seropositive. CDR3s include the opening cysteine and the closing phenylalanine or tryptophan. Fields, in order: D gene, clone size, V gene, J gene, CDR3 protein, CDR3 DNA. The D gene is left open where the match is weak. The listing skips clone size in some rows; elsewhere it reads once, few, many or a size class.

d_gene: -
abundance: -
v_gene: TRBV7-2
j_gene: TRBJ1-2
CDR3aa: CASSSYTNYGYTF
CDR3nt: TGTGCCAGCAGCTCTTATACTAACTATGGCTACACCTTC

d_gene: -
abundance: few
v_gene: TRBV7-2
j_gene: TRBJ2-5
CDR3aa: CASRLTRQETQYF
CDR3nt: TGTGCCAGCAGGTTAACTCGCCAAGAGACCCAGTACTTC

d_gene: -
abundance: -
v_gene: TRBV9
j_gene: TRBJ1-2
CDR3aa: CASSVVENYGYTF
CDR3nt: TGTGCCAGCAGCGTAGTAGAGAACTATGGCTACACCTTC

d_gene: TRBD2
abundance: -
v_gene: TRBV28
j_gene: TRBJ2-5
CDR3aa: CASLGTSGGETQYF
CDR3nt: TGTGCCAGCCTCGGGACTAGCGGGGGGGAGACCCAGTACTTC

d_gene: -
abundance: -
v_gene: TRBV6-1
j_gene: TRBJ2-2
CDR3aa: CASKSVRATGELFF
CDR3nt: TGTGCCAGCAAGTCAGTCAGGGCCACCGGGGAGCTGTTTTTT

d_gene: -
abundance: -
v_gene: TRBV28
j_gene: TRBJ1-3
CDR3aa: CASSFRGPGNTIYF
CDR3nt: TGTGCCAGCAGTTTCAGGGGCCCTGGAAACACCATATATTTT

d_gene: -
abundance: -
v_gene: TRBV18
j_gene: TRBJ2-7
CDR3aa: CASSPGGASYEQYF
CDR3nt: TGTGCCAGCTCACCGGGGGGGGCCTCCTACGAGCAGTACTTC

d_gene: -
abundance: -
v_gene: TRBV19
j_gene: TRBJ2-1
CDR3aa: CASSIGMSGTEQFF
CDR3nt: TGTGCCAGTAGTATCGGGATGTCCGGCACTGAGCAGTTCTTC

d_gene: -
abundance: -
v_gene: TRBV6-5
j_gene: TRBJ1-1
CDR3aa: CASSPGGVMNTEAFF
CDR3nt: TGTGCCAGCAGTCCCGGCGGGGTAATGAACACTGAAGCTTTCTTT

d_gene: TRBD1
abundance: -
v_gene: TRBV6-5
j_gene: TRBJ1-5
CDR3aa: CASSMTGMDQPQHF
CDR3nt: TGTGCCAGCAGTATGACAGGGATGGATCAGCCCCAGCATTTT

d_gene: TRBD1
abundance: -
v_gene: TRBV6-1
j_gene: TRBJ2-7
CDR3aa: CASRRPGTGGYEQYF
CDR3nt: TGTGCCAGCAGAAGGCCCGGGACAGGGGGTTACGAGCAGTACTTC

d_gene: -
abundance: -
v_gene: TRBV9
j_gene: TRBJ2-5
CDR3aa: CASSGMDGEGETQYF
CDR3nt: TGTGCCAGCAGCGGTATGGATGGAGAGGGAGAGACCCAGTACTTC

d_gene: -
abundance: -
v_gene: TRBV4-2
j_gene: TRBJ1-5
CDR3aa: CASSQGGNQQPQHF
CDR3nt: TGTGCCAGCAGCCAGGGGGGAAATCAGCAGCCCCAGCATTTT

d_gene: -
abundance: -
v_gene: TRBV11-3
j_gene: TRBJ2-5
CDR3aa: CASSPGVAQTYQETQYF
CDR3nt: TGTGCCAGCAGCCCCGGGGTAGCGCAGACTTACCAAGAGACCCAGTACTTC

d_gene: TRBD1
abundance: -
v_gene: TRBV4-3
j_gene: TRBJ2-7
CDR3aa: CASSLGQGASYEQYF
CDR3nt: TGCGCCAGCAGCCTGGGACAGGGGGCATCCTACGAGCAGTACTTC

d_gene: TRBD1
abundance: -
v_gene: TRBV10-1
j_gene: TRBJ2-1
CDR3aa: CASSEGGQGHEQFF
CDR3nt: TGCGCCAGCAGTGAAGGGGGACAGGGGCATGAGCAGTTCTTC

d_gene: -
abundance: -
v_gene: TRBV19
j_gene: TRBJ2-6
CDR3aa: CASSIQGGSGANVLTF
CDR3nt: TGTGCCAGTAGTATCCAAGGGGGCTCTGGGGCCAACGTCCTGACTTTC

d_gene: TRBD1
abundance: -
v_gene: TRBV5-4
j_gene: TRBJ1-2
CDR3aa: CASSLETNRGAYGYTF
CDR3nt: TGTGCCAGCAGCTTGGAAACGAACAGGGGGGCCTATGGCTACACCTTC